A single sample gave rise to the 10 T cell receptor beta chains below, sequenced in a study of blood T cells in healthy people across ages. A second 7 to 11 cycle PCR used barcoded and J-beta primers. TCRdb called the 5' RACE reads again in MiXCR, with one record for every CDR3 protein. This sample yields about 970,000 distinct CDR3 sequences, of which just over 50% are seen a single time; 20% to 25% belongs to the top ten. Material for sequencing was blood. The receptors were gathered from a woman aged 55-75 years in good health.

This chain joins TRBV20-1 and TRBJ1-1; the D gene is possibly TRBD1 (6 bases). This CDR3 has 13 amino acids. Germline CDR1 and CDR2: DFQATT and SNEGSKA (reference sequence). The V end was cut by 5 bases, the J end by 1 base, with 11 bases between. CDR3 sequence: CSAGGQTNTEAFF. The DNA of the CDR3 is TGCAGTGCTGGGGGACAAACGAACACTGAAGCTTTCTTT.

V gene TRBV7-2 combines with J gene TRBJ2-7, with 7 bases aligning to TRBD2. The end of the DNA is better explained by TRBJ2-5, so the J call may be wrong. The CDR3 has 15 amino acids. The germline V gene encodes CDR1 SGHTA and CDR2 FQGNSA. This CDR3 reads CASSPWGGVAETQYF. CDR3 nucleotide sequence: TGTGCCAGCAGCCCGTGGGGAGGGGTAGCGGAGACCCAGTACTTC.

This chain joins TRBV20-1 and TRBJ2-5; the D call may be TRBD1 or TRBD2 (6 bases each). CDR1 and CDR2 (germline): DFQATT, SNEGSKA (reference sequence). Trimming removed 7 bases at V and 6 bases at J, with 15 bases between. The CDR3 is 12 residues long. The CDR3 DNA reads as TGCAGTGGCCGGAGGGGGGCAAAGACCCAGTACTTC. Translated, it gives CSGRRGAKTQYF.

The CDR3 sequence: CAVRISYNSPLHF. The CDR3 nucleotides read TGTGCCGTTAGGATCTCCTATAATTCACCCCTCCACTTT. The J gene is TRBJ1-6, the V gene TRBV10-3; D gene uncertain. Looked up from germline, CDR1 is ENHRY and CDR2 is SYGVKD. V shed 11 bases and J shed 0 bases, with 8 bases lying between them. The CDR3 is 13 amino acids.

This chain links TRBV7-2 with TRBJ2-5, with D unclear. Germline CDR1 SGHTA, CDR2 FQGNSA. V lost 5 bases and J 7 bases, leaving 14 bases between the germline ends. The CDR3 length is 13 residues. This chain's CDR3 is CASSQNSLGTQYF. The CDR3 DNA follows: TGTGCCAGCAGCCAGAATAGTTTGGGGACCCAGTACTTC. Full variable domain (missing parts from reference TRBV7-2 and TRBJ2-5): GAGVSQSPSNKVTEKGKDVELRCDPISGHTALYWYRQSLGQGLEFLIYFQGNSAPDKSGLPSDRFSAERTGGSVSTLTIQRTQQEDSAVYLCASSQNSLGTQYFGPGTRLLVL.

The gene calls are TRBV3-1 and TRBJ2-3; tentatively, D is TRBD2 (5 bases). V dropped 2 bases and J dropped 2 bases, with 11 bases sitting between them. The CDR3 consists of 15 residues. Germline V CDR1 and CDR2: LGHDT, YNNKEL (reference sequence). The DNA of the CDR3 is TGTGCCAGCAGCCAAACCGAGGGTTTCACAGATACGCAGTATTTT. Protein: CASSQTEGFTDTQYF.

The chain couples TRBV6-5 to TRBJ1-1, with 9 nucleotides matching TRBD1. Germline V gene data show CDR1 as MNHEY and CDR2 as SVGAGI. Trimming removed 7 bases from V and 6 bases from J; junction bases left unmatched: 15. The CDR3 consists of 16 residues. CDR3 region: CASNTPGQGIHAEAFF. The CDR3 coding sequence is TGTGCCAGCAACACACCGGGACAGGGCATTCACGCTGAAGCTTTCTTT.

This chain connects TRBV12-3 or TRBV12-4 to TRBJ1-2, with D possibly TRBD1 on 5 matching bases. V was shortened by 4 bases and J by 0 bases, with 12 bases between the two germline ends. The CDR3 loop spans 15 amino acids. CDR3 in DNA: TGTGCCAGCAGTTCTTGGGGGGACGCTAACTATGGCTACACCTTC. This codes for CASSSWGDANYGYTF.

In DNA, the CDR3 is TGTGCCAGCAGTTACGGGACAGGGGTCTACGAGCAGTACTTC. It translates to CASSYGTGVYEQYF. The chain is built from TRBV6-6 and TRBJ2-7, with TRBD1 matching 10 bases. J gave up 3 bases and V 2 bases, and 1 base lay outside the gene matches. Germline V CDR1 and CDR2: MNHNY, SVGAGI (reference sequence). CDR3 size: 14 residues.

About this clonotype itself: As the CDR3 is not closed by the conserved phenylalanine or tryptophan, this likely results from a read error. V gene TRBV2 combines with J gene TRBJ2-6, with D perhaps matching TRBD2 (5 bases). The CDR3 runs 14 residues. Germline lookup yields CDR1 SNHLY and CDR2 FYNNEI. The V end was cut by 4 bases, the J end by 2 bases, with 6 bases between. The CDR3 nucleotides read TGTGCCAGCAGTGTGAGGGCTGGGGCCAACGTCCTGACTTAC. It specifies CASSVRAGANVLTY.